A selection of T cell receptor beta chains follows, all from one sample in a study of T and B cells in COVID-19 patients. TCRdb recomputed calls from the multiplex PCR reads with MiXCR, one row per CDR3 protein. The table records more than 15,000 distinct CDR3 sequences, around 35% of them present only once. The sequencing sample was made of blood. Receptors were obtained from a human donor with active COVID-19. Each CDR3 is given with its conserved first and last residue. Each record gives: J gene, clone size, V gene, D gene, CDR3 protein, CDR3 DNA. A D gene is named only where the DNA matches it firmly. For some rows the clone size is stated as once, few or many, or as a class when expanded; others skip it.

J gene: TRBJ2-5
clone size: NA
V gene: TRBV18
D gene: NA
CDR3 protein: CASSPARGGRETQYF
CDR3 DNA: TGTGCCAGCTCACCCGCCAGGGGGGGCCGAGAGACCCAGTACTTC

J gene: TRBJ2-7
clone size: few
V gene: TRBV10-3
D gene: NA
CDR3 protein: CAISEAGRAGSYEQYF
CDR3 DNA: TGTGCCATCAGTGAGGCGGGTAGGGCGGGCTCCTACGAGCAGTACTTC

J gene: TRBJ1-4
clone size: NA
V gene: TRBV10-3
D gene: TRBD1
CDR3 protein: CAISEGTGKKLFF
CDR3 DNA: TGTGCCATCAGTGAGGGGACAGGGAAAAAACTGTTTTTT

J gene: TRBJ2-5
clone size: medium-sized
V gene: TRBV27
D gene: TRBD1
CDR3 protein: CASRGQSRETQYF
CDR3 DNA: TGTGCCAGCAGGGGACAGTCAAGAGAGACCCAGTACTTC

J gene: TRBJ1-4
clone size: few
V gene: TRBV5-6
D gene: NA
CDR3 protein: CASSLGIQSNEKLFF
CDR3 DNA: TGTGCCAGCAGCTTGGGGATCCAGTCTAATGAAAAACTGTTTTTT

J gene: TRBJ2-7
clone size: NA
V gene: TRBV6-2/TRBV6-3
D gene: NA
CDR3 protein: CASRPGLTYEQYF
CDR3 DNA: TGTGCCAGCAGGCCGGGACTGACGTACGAGCAGTACTTC

J gene: TRBJ2-3
clone size: few
V gene: TRBV6-5
D gene: NA
CDR3 protein: CASSQEINTDTQYF
CDR3 DNA: TGTGCCAGCAGTCAAGAAATTAACACAGATACGCAGTATTTT

J gene: TRBJ2-7
clone size: medium-sized
V gene: TRBV29-1
D gene: NA
CDR3 protein: CSVEGTVREQYF
CDR3 DNA: TGCAGCGTTGAGGGAACGGTCCGCGAGCAGTACTTC

J gene: TRBJ2-3
clone size: NA
V gene: TRBV10-3
D gene: NA
CDR3 protein: CAISALSGPSTDTQYF
CDR3 DNA: TGTGCCATCAGTGCTCTGAGCGGTCCTAGCACAGATACGCAGTATTTT

J gene: TRBJ2-1
clone size: NA
V gene: TRBV12-3/TRBV12-4
D gene: TRBD2
CDR3 protein: CASISGTSGANEQFF
CDR3 DNA: TGTGCCAGCATTTCCGGGACTAGCGGGGCCAATGAGCAGTTCTTC

J gene: TRBJ2-1
clone size: NA
V gene: TRBV6-2/TRBV6-3
D gene: TRBD1
CDR3 protein: CASSPTGVLHNEQFF
CDR3 DNA: TGTGCCAGCAGCCCTACAGGGGTTCTCCACAATGAGCAGTTCTTC

J gene: TRBJ1-4
clone size: NA
V gene: TRBV14
D gene: NA
CDR3 protein: CASSQDWPGPGNEKLFF
CDR3 DNA: TGTGCCAGCAGCCAAGATTGGCCGGGACCCGGAAATGAAAAACTGTTTTTT

J gene: TRBJ2-1
clone size: NA
V gene: TRBV5-4
D gene: NA
CDR3 protein: CASSFPSGLNEQFF
CDR3 DNA: TGTGCCAGCAGCTTTCCTTCGGGGTTGAATGAGCAGTTCTTC

J gene: TRBJ2-1
clone size: few
V gene: TRBV6-5
D gene: TRBD1
CDR3 protein: CASSPATGFSYNEQFF
CDR3 DNA: TGTGCCAGCAGCCCCGCGACAGGGTTTTCCTACAATGAGCAGTTCTTC

J gene: TRBJ2-2
clone size: NA
V gene: TRBV15
D gene: NA
CDR3 protein: CATSRDRSMTGELFF
CDR3 DNA: TGTGCCACCAGCAGAGATCGATCGATGACCGGGGAGCTGTTTTTT

J gene: TRBJ2-7
clone size: NA
V gene: TRBV5-4
D gene: NA
CDR3 protein: CASSLLNEQYF
CDR3 DNA: TGTGCCAGCAGCTTGTTAAACGAGCAGTACTTC

J gene: TRBJ1-2
clone size: NA
V gene: TRBV12-3/TRBV12-4
D gene: NA
CDR3 protein: CASNQGRTYGYTF
CDR3 DNA: TGTGCCAGCAACCAGGGACGGACCTATGGCTACACCTTC

J gene: TRBJ2-3
clone size: NA
V gene: TRBV13
D gene: NA
CDR3 protein: CASSLIPDTQYF
CDR3 DNA: TGTGCCAGCAGCTTAATCCCAGATACGCAGTATTTT

J gene: TRBJ2-7
clone size: NA
V gene: TRBV18
D gene: NA
CDR3 protein: CASSPSSYEQYF
CDR3 DNA: TGTGCCAGCTCACCATCCAGCTACGAGCAGTACTTC

J gene: TRBJ2-3
clone size: NA
V gene: TRBV10-3
D gene: TRBD2
CDR3 protein: CAAARGGGGTDTQYF
CDR3 DNA: TGTGCCGCGGCCCGGGGGGGCGGGGGCACAGATACGCAGTATTTT

J gene: TRBJ2-1
clone size: many
V gene: TRBV6-5
D gene: TRBD2
CDR3 protein: CASSRLAGGGYNEQFF
CDR3 DNA: TGTGCCAGCAGCCGACTAGCGGGGGGGGGATACAATGAGCAGTTCTTC

J gene: TRBJ2-6
clone size: NA
V gene: TRBV27
D gene: NA
CDR3 protein: CASSLRILESPGANVLTF
CDR3 DNA: TGTGCCAGCAGTTTAAGAATTCTGGAGTCTCCCGGGGCCAACGTCCTGACTTTC

J gene: TRBJ1-3
clone size: NA
V gene: TRBV19
D gene: NA
CDR3 protein: CASSALQGHSGNTIYF
CDR3 DNA: TGTGCCAGTAGTGCGTTACAGGGTCACTCTGGAAACACCATATATTTT

J gene: TRBJ2-7
clone size: few
V gene: TRBV18
D gene: TRBD1
CDR3 protein: CASSPDRGSYEQYF
CDR3 DNA: TGTGCCAGCTCACCGGACAGGGGATCCTACGAGCAGTACTTC

J gene: TRBJ2-4
clone size: NA
V gene: TRBV14
D gene: NA
CDR3 protein: CASSLSLGAKNIQYF
CDR3 DNA: TGTGCCAGCAGCCTCTCACTGGGCGCCAAAAACATTCAGTACTTC

J gene: TRBJ2-1
clone size: NA
V gene: TRBV12-5
D gene: NA
CDR3 protein: CASGLGQKINEQFF
CDR3 DNA: TGTGCTAGTGGTTTGGGACAAAAGATAAATGAGCAGTTCTTC

J gene: TRBJ2-3
clone size: NA
V gene: TRBV28
D gene: NA
CDR3 protein: CASSLRQGRHTQYF
CDR3 DNA: TGTGCCAGCAGTTTACGGCAGGGGAGACATACGCAGTATTTT

J gene: TRBJ1-1
clone size: once
V gene: TRBV6-6
D gene: NA
CDR3 protein: CASSHGQNTEAFF
CDR3 DNA: TGTGCCAGCAGTCATGGACAAAACACTGAAGCTTTCTTT

J gene: TRBJ2-1
clone size: NA
V gene: TRBV6-4
D gene: NA
CDR3 protein: CASSDSMADINEQFF
CDR3 DNA: TGTGCCAGCAGTGACTCGATGGCAGATATCAATGAGCAGTTCTTC

J gene: TRBJ2-5
clone size: few
V gene: TRBV18
D gene: NA
CDR3 protein: CASSPPVVETQYF
CDR3 DNA: TGTGCCAGCTCACCACCGGTGGTAGAGACCCAGTACTTC

J gene: TRBJ2-3
clone size: NA
V gene: TRBV11-2
D gene: NA
CDR3 protein: CASSLVGGSTDTQYF
CDR3 DNA: TGTGCCAGCAGCCTGGTAGGGGGGAGCACAGATACGCAGTATTTT

J gene: TRBJ2-5
clone size: few
V gene: TRBV18
D gene: NA
CDR3 protein: CASSPLISTQETQYF
CDR3 DNA: TGTGCCAGCTCCCCCTTGATAAGTACTCAAGAGACCCAGTACTTC

J gene: TRBJ2-5
clone size: NA
V gene: TRBV5-1
D gene: TRBD1
CDR3 protein: CASSLGTGAYPETQYF
CDR3 DNA: TGTGCCAGCAGCTTGGGTACAGGGGCCTACCCAGAGACCCAGTACTTC

J gene: TRBJ2-3
clone size: few
V gene: TRBV10-1
D gene: NA
CDR3 protein: CASSDSAGGTGSTQYF
CDR3 DNA: TGCGCCAGCAGTGATTCAGCGGGGGGGACAGGGTCTACGCAGTATTTT

J gene: TRBJ1-5
clone size: NA
V gene: TRBV6-5
D gene: NA
CDR3 protein: CASTPGWEGNQPQHF
CDR3 DNA: TGTGCCAGCACCCCCGGGTGGGAGGGCAATCAGCCCCAGCATTTT

J gene: TRBJ2-4
clone size: NA
V gene: TRBV19
D gene: NA
CDR3 protein: CASTYGVGVRGIQYF
CDR3 DNA: TGTGCCAGTACCTATGGGGTAGGCGTCCGAGGTATTCAGTACTTC

J gene: TRBJ2-3
clone size: NA
V gene: TRBV7-9
D gene: TRBD2
CDR3 protein: CASSSGLAVPPMGDTQYF
CDR3 DNA: TGTGCCAGCAGCTCGGGACTAGCGGTGCCTCCCATGGGCGATACGCAGTATTTT

J gene: TRBJ2-3
clone size: few
V gene: TRBV6-5
D gene: TRBD2
CDR3 protein: CASSYGGGAVDTQYF
CDR3 DNA: TGTGCCAGCAGTTATGGCGGGGGGGCCGTAGATACGCAGTATTTT

J gene: TRBJ2-1
clone size: few
V gene: TRBV13
D gene: TRBD1
CDR3 protein: CASKNRPGQGAGEQFF
CDR3 DNA: TGTGCCAGCAAGAATCGACCGGGACAGGGGGCTGGCGAGCAGTTCTTC